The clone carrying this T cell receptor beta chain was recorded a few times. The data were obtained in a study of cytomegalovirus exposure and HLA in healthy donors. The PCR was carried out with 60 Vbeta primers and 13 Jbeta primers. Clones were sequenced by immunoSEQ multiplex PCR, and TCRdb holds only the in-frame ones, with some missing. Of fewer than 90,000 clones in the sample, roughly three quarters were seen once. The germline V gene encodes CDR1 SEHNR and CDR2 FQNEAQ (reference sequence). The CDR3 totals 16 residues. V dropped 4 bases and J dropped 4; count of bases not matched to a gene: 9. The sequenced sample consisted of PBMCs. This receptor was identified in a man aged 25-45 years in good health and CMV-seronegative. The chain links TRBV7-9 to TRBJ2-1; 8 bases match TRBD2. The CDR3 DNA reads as TGTGCCAGCAGCTCCACCCATGCGGGGGGTTACAATGAGCAGTTCTTC. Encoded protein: CASSSTHAGGYNEQFF.